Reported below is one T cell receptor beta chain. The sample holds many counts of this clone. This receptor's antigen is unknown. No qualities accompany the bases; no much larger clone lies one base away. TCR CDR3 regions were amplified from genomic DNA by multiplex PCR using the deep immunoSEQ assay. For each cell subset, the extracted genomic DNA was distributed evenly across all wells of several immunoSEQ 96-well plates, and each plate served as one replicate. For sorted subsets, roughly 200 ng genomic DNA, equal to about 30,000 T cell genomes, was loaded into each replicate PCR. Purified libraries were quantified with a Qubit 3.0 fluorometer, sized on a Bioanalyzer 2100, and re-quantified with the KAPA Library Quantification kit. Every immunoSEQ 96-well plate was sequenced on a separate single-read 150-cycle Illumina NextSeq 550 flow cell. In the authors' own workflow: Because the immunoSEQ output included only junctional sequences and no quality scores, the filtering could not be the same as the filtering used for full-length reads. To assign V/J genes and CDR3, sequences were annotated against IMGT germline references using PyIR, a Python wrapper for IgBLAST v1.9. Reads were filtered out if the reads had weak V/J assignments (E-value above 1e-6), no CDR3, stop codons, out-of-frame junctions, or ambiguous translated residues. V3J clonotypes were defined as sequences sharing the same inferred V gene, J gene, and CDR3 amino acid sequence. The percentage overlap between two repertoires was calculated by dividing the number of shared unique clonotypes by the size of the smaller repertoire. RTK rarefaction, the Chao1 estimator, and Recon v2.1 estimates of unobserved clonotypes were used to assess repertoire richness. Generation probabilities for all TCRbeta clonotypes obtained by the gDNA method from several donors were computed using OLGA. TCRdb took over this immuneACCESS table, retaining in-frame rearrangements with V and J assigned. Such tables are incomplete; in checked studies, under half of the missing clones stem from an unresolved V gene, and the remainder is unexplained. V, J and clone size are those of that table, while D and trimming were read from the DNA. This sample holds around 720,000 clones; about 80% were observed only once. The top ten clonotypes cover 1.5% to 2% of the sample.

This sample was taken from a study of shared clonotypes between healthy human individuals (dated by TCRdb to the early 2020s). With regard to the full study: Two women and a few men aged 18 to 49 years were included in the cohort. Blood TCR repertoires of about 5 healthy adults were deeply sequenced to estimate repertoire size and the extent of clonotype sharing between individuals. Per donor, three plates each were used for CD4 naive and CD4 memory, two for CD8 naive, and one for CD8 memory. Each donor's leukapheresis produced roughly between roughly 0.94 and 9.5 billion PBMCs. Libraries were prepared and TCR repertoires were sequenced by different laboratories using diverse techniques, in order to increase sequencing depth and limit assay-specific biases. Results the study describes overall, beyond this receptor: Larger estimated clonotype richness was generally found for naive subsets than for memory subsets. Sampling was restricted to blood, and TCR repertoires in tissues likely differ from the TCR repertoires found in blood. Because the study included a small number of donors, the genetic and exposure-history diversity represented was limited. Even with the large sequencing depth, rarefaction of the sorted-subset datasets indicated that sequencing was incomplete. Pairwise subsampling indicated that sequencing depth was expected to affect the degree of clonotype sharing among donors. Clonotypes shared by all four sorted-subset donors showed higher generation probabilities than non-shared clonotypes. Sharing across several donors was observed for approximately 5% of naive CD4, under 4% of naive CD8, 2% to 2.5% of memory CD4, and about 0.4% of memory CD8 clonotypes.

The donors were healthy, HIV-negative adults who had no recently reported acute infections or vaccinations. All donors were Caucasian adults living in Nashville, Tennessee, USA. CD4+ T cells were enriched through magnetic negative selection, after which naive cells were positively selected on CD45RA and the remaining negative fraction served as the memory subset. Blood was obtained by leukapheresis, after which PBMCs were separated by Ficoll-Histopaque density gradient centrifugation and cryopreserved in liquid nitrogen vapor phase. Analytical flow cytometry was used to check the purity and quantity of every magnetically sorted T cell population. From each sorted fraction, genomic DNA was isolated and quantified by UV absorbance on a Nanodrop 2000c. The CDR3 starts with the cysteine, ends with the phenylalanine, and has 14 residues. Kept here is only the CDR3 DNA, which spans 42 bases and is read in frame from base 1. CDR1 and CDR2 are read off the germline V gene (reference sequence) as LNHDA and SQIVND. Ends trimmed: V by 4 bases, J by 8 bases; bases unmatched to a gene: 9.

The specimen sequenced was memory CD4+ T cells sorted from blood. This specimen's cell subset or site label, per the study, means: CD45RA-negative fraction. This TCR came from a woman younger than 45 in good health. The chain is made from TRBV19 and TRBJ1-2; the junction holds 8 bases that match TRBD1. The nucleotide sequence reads TGTGCCAGTAGTAAGACAGGGGAAGCGGGAGGCTACACCTTC. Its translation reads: CASSKTGEAGGYTF. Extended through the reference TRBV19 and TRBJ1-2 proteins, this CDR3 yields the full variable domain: DGGITQSPKYLFRKEGQNVTLSCEQNLNHDAMYWYRQDPGQGLRLIYYSQIVNDFQKGDIAEGYSVSREKKESFPLTVTSAQKNPTAFYLCASSKTGEAGGYTFGSGTRLTVV.